These 9 T cell receptor beta chains were all obtained from the same sample, sequenced in a study of T cell responses to AZD1222 COVID-19 vaccine. Clones were read by immunoSEQ multiplex PCR, and TCRdb kept only the in-frame ones, dropping some. The sample records around 120,000 clones, more than 85% being singletons. The sample in question was peripheral blood, obtained 28 days after the second AZD1222 dose. Receptors were obtained from an adult who received the AZD1222 COVID-19 vaccine.

This chain uses TRBV6-5 with TRBJ2-7; a possible D gene is TRBD1 (6 bases). Per the germline V gene, CDR1 is MNHEY and CDR2 is SVGAGI. The CDR3 totals 15 residues. V was clipped by 0 bases and J by 5 bases, with 14 bases between them. The CDR3 spells CASSYSGRGSNEQYF. CDR3 nucleotide sequence: TGTGCCAGCAGTTACTCCGGCAGGGGATCCAACGAGCAGTACTTC.

The V call is TRBV5-5, the J call TRBJ2-5; D not certain. The ends were cut back, 2 bases at V and 2 bases at J, with 16 bases in the middle. In germline, CDR1 is SGHKS, CDR2 YYEKEE (reference sequence). The CDR3 loop spans 16 amino acids. CDR3: CASSLESLPRQETQYF. In nucleotides, the CDR3 is TGTGCCAGCAGCTTAGAGAGCCTCCCGCGTCAAGAGACCCAGTACTTC.

The DNA for the CDR3 is TGTGCCAGCAGCAAAATCTTCCCCCGGCAGGGTAGCACAGATACGCAGTATTTT. Translating gives CASSKIFPRQGSTDTQYF. This chain joins TRBV21-1 and TRBJ2-3; the D call TRBD1 from the table was never checked on the DNA. TRBV21-1 is flagged as a pseudogene. CDR3 length: 18 amino acids.

CDR3 amino acids: CASSLDPDVGGELFF. In DNA form, the CDR3 reads TGCGCCAGCAGCTTGGACCCTGACGTTGGCGGGGAGCTGTTTTTT. This chain joins TRBV5-1 and TRBJ2-2; D remains unclear. The CDR3 length is 15 residues. Germline-derived CDR1 and CDR2 are SGHRS and YFSETQ. The ends were cut back, 0 bases at V and 7 bases at J, with 13 bases in the middle.

About this clone itself: Other DNA sequences from this sample encode an identical CDR3 as well. The rearrangement uses TRBV5-1 and TRBJ2-5, with D unclear. Germline CDR1 SGHRS, CDR2 YFSETQ. The V gene lost 4 bases and the J gene lost 1 base, with 2 bases spanning the gap. CDR3 length equals 11 residues. For the CDR3, the DNA is TGCGCCAGCAGCAGCCAAGAGACCCAGTACTTC. This sequence encodes CASSSQETQYF.

V gene TRBV4-3 combines with J gene TRBJ2-2; D is undetermined. This CDR3 has 16 residues. Trimming removed 4 bases from V and 3 bases from J, with 15 bases in between. CDR1 LGHNA and CDR2 YSLEER come from the germline V gene. The chain's CDR3 is CASSLYRAGDTGELFF. CDR3 DNA: TGCGCCAGCAGCCTATATCGGGCAGGAGACACCGGGGAGCTGTTTTTT.

In its sample, this clone was seen once. The rearrangement uses TRBV7-9 and TRBJ1-1; D unresolved. Per the germline V gene, CDR1 is SEHNR and CDR2 is FQNEAQ (reference sequence). The CDR3 loop spans 15 amino acids. V gave up 1 base and J gave up 0 bases, with 9 bases separating them. This chain's CDR3 is CASSLEEGMNTEAFF. CDR3 sequence (DNA): TGTGCCAGCAGCTTAGAAGAAGGAATGAACACTGAAGCTTTCTTT. The whole variable domain, filled in from reference TRBV7-9 and TRBJ1-1, reads DTGVSQNPRHKITKRGQNVTFRCDPISEHNRLYWYRQTLGQGPEFLTYFQNEAQLEKSRLLSDRFSAERPKGSFSTLEIQRTEQGDSAMYLCASSLEEGMNTEAFFGQGTRLTVV.

V and J are TRBV12-5 and TRBJ1-1; no reliable D call. The CDR3 is made up of 14 amino acids. V was shortened by 3 bases and J by 3 bases, with 11 bases between the two germline ends. Per the germline V gene, CDR1 is LGHNT and CDR2 is FRNRAP. The CDR3 loop is CASGFGLGDTEAFF. In DNA, the CDR3 is TGTGCTAGTGGTTTTGGGCTCGGGGACACTGAAGCTTTCTTT.

The chain recombines TRBV28 with TRBJ1-5; no reliable D call. Germline V gene data show CDR1 as MDHEN and CDR2 as SYDVKM. V gave up 3 bases and J gave up 4 bases, with 10 bases separating them. The CDR3 loop spans 14 amino acids. CDR3 sequence: CASSFATGNQPQHF. The CDR3 coding sequence is TGTGCCAGCAGTTTTGCCACGGGGAATCAGCCCCAGCATTTT. Filled out from reference TRBV28 and TRBJ1-5, the complete variable domain reads DVKVTQSSRYLVKRTGEKVFLECVQDMDHENMFWYRQDPGLGLRLIYFSYDVKMKEKGDIPEGYSVSREKKERFSLILESASTNQTSMYLCASSFATGNQPQHFGDGTRLSIL.